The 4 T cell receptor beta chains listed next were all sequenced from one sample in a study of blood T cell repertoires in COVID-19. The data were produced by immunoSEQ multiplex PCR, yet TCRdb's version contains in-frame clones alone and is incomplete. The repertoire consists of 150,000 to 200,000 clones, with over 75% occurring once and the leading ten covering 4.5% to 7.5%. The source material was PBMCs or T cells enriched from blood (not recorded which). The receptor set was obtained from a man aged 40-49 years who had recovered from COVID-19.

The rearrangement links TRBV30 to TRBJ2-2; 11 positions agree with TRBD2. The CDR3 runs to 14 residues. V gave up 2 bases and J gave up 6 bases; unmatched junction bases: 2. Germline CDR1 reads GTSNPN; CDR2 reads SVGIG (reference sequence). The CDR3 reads CAWSFSGGAGELFF. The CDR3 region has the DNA TGTGCCTGGAGTTTTAGCGGGGGGGCCGGGGAGCTGTTTTTT.

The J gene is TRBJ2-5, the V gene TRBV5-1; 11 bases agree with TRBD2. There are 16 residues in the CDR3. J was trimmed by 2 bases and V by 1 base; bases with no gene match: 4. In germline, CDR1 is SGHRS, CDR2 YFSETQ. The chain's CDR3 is CASSLIASGGQETQYF. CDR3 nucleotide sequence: TGCGCCAGCAGCTTGATTGCTAGCGGGGGGCAAGAGACCCAGTACTTC.

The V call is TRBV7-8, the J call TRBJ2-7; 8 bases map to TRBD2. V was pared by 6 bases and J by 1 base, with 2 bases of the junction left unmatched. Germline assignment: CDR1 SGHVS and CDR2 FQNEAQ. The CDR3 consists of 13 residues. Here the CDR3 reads CASSRGGSYEQYV. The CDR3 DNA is TGTGCCAGCAGTCGGGGGGGGTCCTACGAGCAGTACGTC.

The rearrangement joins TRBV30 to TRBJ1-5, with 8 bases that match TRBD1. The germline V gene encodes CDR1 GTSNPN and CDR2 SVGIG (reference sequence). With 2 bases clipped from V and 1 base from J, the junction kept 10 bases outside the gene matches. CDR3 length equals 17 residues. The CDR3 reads CAWSRGVYRGSNQPQHF. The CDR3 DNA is TGTGCCTGGAGTAGGGGGGTTTACAGGGGGAGCAATCAGCCCCAGCATTTT.